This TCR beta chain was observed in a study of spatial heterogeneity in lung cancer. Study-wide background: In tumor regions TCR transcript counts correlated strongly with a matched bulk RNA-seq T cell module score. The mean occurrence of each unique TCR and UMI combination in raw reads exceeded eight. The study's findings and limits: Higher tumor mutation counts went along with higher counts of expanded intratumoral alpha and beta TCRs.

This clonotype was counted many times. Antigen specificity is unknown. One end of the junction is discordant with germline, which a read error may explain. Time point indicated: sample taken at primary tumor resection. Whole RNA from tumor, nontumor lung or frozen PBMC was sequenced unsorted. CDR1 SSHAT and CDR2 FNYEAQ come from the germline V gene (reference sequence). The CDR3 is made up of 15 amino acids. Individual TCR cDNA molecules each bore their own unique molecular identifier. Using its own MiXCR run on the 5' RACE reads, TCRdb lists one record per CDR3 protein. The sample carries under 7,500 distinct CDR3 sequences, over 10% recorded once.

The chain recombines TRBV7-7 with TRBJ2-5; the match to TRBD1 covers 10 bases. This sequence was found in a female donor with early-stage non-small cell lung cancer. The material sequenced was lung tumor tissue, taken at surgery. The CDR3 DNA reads TGTGCTAGCAGCTTCAGGACAGGGGGGATAGAGACCCAGTACTTC. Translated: CASSFRTGGIETQYF.